The entry that follows covers one T cell receptor (beta chain) sequence. The data were obtained in a study of T cells in Graves' hyperthyroidism and ophthalmopathy. CDR3 length: 14 residues. The V segment lost 4 bases and the J segment 4 bases; nucleotides outside the gene matches: 6. The germline V gene encodes CDR1 SQVTM and CDR2 ANQGSEA. TCR beta CDR3 region amplification was performed from RNA transcripts. With the HTBI primer set, the TCR CDR3 went through a first round of RT-PCR. TCRdb ran MiXCR on the multiplex PCR reads and lists one entry per CDR3 protein. The repertoire holds about 520,000 distinct CDR3 sequences, with more than 20% as singletons.

The receptor comes from a man between 18 and 35 years old with Graves' hyperthyroidism. The chain recombines TRBV29-1 with TRBJ2-5, with 10 bases that match TRBD2. Sequencing input: blood. The CDR3 loop reads CSVALAGAVETQYF. DNA for the CDR3: TGCAGCGTTGCTCTAGCGGGAGCGGTAGAGACCCAGTACTTC.